This T cell receptor (beta chain) was identified in a study of blood T cell repertoires in COVID-19 (dated by TCRdb to 2019 to 2021). Context from the whole study: Collaborator samples came from the United States, Italy and Spain and covered acute and convalescent phases of COVID-19. The prospective study material was composed of cDNA or gDNA derived from T cells, B-cell-depleted T cells, or PBMCs. Deeply sampled blood TCRbeta repertoires from subjects exposed to, actively infected with, or recovered from COVID-19 were included in the dataset. The repertoires were released in a freely available public database intended as a resource for research on the immune response to SARS-CoV-2. Samples came from the ongoing ImmuneRACE study (first 160 participants) plus 1,254 subjects from 6 global collaborators. Sample metadata almost always included a de-identified subject ID, COVID-19 status, age in years and sex. HLA class I and class II types, where available, came from metadata supplied by the sample provider rather than from assay-based typing.

The collaborating institutions used their own protocols to collect whole blood in K2EDTA tubes. For TCRbeta analysis, collaborators shipped samples in one of three forms: frozen whole blood, isolated PBMCs, or DNA extracted from either of those sample types. The paper as a whole reports these results and caveats: Clinical and demographic metadata were provided uncurated, with the amount varying by source and participant.

Points on this clone: What antigen it recognizes has not been identified. No base qualities exist here, and no much larger clone lies one base off it.

The CDR3, cysteine through phenylalanine, is 13 amino acids long. CDR3 DNA only is kept here, 39 bases in frame from base 1. The junction shows trimming of 4 bases on V and 9 bases on J, and the gene matches do not reach 3 bases of it. Reading the germline V gene gives CDR1 SNHLY and CDR2 FYNNEI. TCRbeta CDR3 regions were amplified from genomic DNA by means of the immunoSEQ Assay, a bias-controlled multiplex PCR. On the authors' methods: The number of nucleated cells in each sample was estimated from the amplification of reference gene primers within the assay. To quantify the absolute abundance of each unique TCRbeta CDR3 rearrangement, sequence reads were collapsed and filtered. Productive Simpson clonality was computed per sample as the square root of Simpson's diversity index over productive rearrangements. Sourced from immuneACCESS, this table was stored by TCRdb with only in-frame sequences that have V and J called. A share of the clones is absent; for the studies checked, an unresolved V gene accounts for under half, and the remainder has no known explanation. That table furnishes V, J and clone size, whereas the DNA furnished D and trimming. The sample table holds about 270,000 clones, of which over 80% were seen once. Around 4.2% of the sample is held by the ten biggest clonotypes.

Recombination linked TRBV2 to TRBJ1-6, with TRBD1 identical over 7 junction bases. The sequencing sample was made of peripheral blood. This clonotype originated in a woman between 50 and 59 years old with active or convalescent COVID-19. Here is the DNA: TGTGCCAGCAGTGCTCGACAGGGTTCACCCCTCCACTTT. Translated, it gives CASSARQGSPLHF.